Shown below are 18 T cell receptor beta chains from a single sample sequenced in a study of blood T cell repertoires in COVID-19. Repertoires were generated with immunoSEQ multiplex PCR, while TCRdb's copy carries only in-frame clones and drops some. The sample carries 70,000 to 95,000 clones, 85% recorded once. The sequencing sample was made of peripheral blood. The origin of the receptors is an elderly man with active or convalescent COVID-19.

The chain couples TRBV28 to TRBJ2-2; D is perhaps TRBD1 (6 bases). V lost 6 bases, J lost 4 bases, and 30 bases lay in between. There are 20 residues in the CDR3. Per germline, CDR1 MDHEN and CDR2 SYDVKM. The CDR3 sequence: CASRTRGGHPGKNPTGELFF. In nucleotides, the CDR3 is TGTGCCAGCAGGACCCGAGGGGGACACCCGGGAAAAAATCCCACCGGGGAGCTGTTTTTT. The variable domain in full, completed from reference TRBV28 and TRBJ2-2, reads DVKVTQSSRYLVKRTGEKVFLECVQDMDHENMFWYRQDPGLGLRLIYFSYDVKMKEKGDIPEGYSVSREKKERFSLILESASTNQTSMYLCASRTRGGHPGKNPTGELFFGEGSRLTVL.

The V call is TRBV19, the J call TRBJ1-1, with D maybe TRBD1 (6 bases). Trimming pared 8 bases from V and 5 bases from J, leaving 15 bases between. CDR1 is LNHDA and CDR2 is SQIVND in the germline V gene (reference sequence). This CDR3 has 13 residues. Here the CDR3 DNA reads TGTGCCAGTGGTGTCAGGGGAGGGACTGAAGCTTTCTTT. As protein: CASGVRGGTEAFF.

This clone was found a few times. The chain's CDR3 is CASSLPGQGKQDTQYF. CDR3 coding DNA: TGCGCCAGCAGCTTACCCGGACAGGGGAAGCAAGATACGCAGTATTTT. The rearrangement links TRBV4-1 to TRBJ2-3; TRBD1 matches at 9 bases. V shed 5 bases, J shed 5 bases, and the junction held 11 bases outside the gene matches. The length of the CDR3 is 16 residues. Looked up from germline, CDR1 is MGHRA and CDR2 is YSYEKL.

Points on this clone: Mismatch with germline at one junction end may stem from a read error. The J gene is TRBJ2-2, the V gene TRBV5-4, with 13 bases fitting TRBD2. Germline CDR1 reads SGHNT; CDR2 reads YYREEE (reference sequence). The CDR3 is 13 residues long. Here the CDR3 DNA reads TGTGCCAGCAGCTTAAGTGGGACTAGCGGGATTCTTTTT. It codes for CASSLSGTSGILF.

The chain uses TRBV28 and TRBJ2-5, with D perhaps matching TRBD2 (7 bases). The CDR3 consists of 15 residues. The V gene's germline CDR1 is MDHEN and CDR2 SYDVKM. Trimming took off 7 bases at V and 2 bases at J, with 17 bases between the two ends. The CDR3 is CASTQGGAGQETQYF. CDR3 DNA: TGTGCCAGCACCCAAGGGGGGGCGGGGCAAGAGACCCAGTACTTC.

This clone was detected only a few times. This chain uses TRBV28 with TRBJ1-2; D not resolved. The V end was cut by 5 bases, the J end by 0 bases, with 16 bases between. There are 16 residues in the CDR3. Germline assignment: CDR1 MDHEN and CDR2 SYDVKM. CDR3 DNA sequence: TGTGCCAGCAGTCCACTCACGGGAGCTCCTAACTATGGCTACACCTTC. It translates to CASSPLTGAPNYGYTF.

This chain links TRBV5-1 with TRBJ2-2; possibly TRBD2 for D (5 bases). The V gene's germline CDR1 is SGHRS and CDR2 YFSETQ. V dropped 7 bases and J dropped 7 bases, with 14 bases sitting between them. The CDR3 sequence is 13 residues long. CDR3: CASSGSNGGELFF. The CDR3 DNA reads TGCGCCAGCTCGGGGTCCAACGGCGGGGAGCTGTTTTTT.

The chain recombines TRBV5-5 with TRBJ2-5; D perhaps matches TRBD1 (5 bases). The CDR3 loop spans 16 amino acids. In germline, CDR1 is SGHKS, CDR2 YYEKEE (reference sequence). V was trimmed by 4 bases and J by 1 base, leaving 17 bases between them. The CDR3 here is CASSSLLADSQETQYF. In nucleotides, the CDR3 is TGTGCCAGCAGCAGCTTGTTGGCCGACAGCCAAGAGACCCAGTACTTC.

The chain employs TRBV5-6 and TRBJ1-1; tentatively, D is TRBD1 (5 bases). The CDR3 length is 14 residues. V shed 6 bases and J shed 2 bases, with 14 bases lying between them. Germline loops: CDR1 SGHDT, CDR2 YYEEEE. The CDR3 sequence is CASTRGGRNTEAFF. CDR3 in DNA: TGTGCCAGCACCCGCGGGGGTCGTAACACTGAAGCTTTCTTT.

This chain uses TRBV2 with TRBJ1-5; 9 bases are shared with TRBD1. The CDR3 is 15 amino acids. The ends lost 7 bases at V and 2 bases at J; junction bases unmatched: 6. Per germline, CDR1 SNHLY and CDR2 FYNNEI. For the CDR3, the DNA is TGTGCCAGCAAGGCGAGGACAGGGGGCAATCAGCCCCAGCATTTT. Its translation: CASKARTGGNQPQHF.

This clone was counted a few times. The chain has TRBV7-8 and TRBJ1-4, with no clear D. From germline, CDR1 is SGHVS and CDR2 FQNEAQ. V lost 5 bases to trimming and J lost 5 bases, with 6 bases between them. The CDR3 extends over 12 amino acids. CDR3 bases: TGTGCCAGCAGCCAAATAAATGAAAAACTGTTTTTT. Translated, it gives CASSQINEKLFF. Combining the CDR3 with reference TRBV7-8 and TRBJ1-4 gives the whole variable domain GAGVSQSPRYKVAKRGQDVALRCDPISGHVSLFWYQQALGQGPEFLTYFQNEAQLDKSGLPSDRFFAERPEGSVSTLKIQRTQQEDSAVYLCASSQINEKLFFGSGTQLSVL.

At least ten counts were recorded for this clone. The chain uses TRBV5-1 and TRBJ2-2; 8 bases map to TRBD2. The V gene end was trimmed by 2 bases and the J gene end by 5 bases; junction bases not matched to a gene: 8. The V gene's germline CDR1 is SGHRS and CDR2 YFSETQ. The CDR3 is 16 residues long. CDR3 sequence reads: CASSFGAGGRTGELFF. CDR3 coding DNA: TGCGCCAGCAGCTTCGGGGCGGGAGGACGGACCGGGGAGCTGTTTTTT. Full variable domain (rest looked up from reference TRBV5-1 and TRBJ2-2): KAGVTQTPRYLIKTRGQQVTLSCSPISGHRSVSWYQQTPGQGLQFLFEYFSETQRNKGNFPGRFSGRQFSNSRSEMNVSTLELGDSALYLCASSFGAGGRTGELFFGEGSRLTVL.

CDR3 amino acids: CTTSNTGELFF. The CDR3 DNA sequence: TGTACTACATCGAACACCGGGGAGCTGTTTTTT. This chain links TRBV7-8 with TRBJ2-2; no clear D gene. The CDR3 is made up of 11 amino acids. CDR1 SGHVS and CDR2 FQNEAQ come from the germline V gene.

The J gene is TRBJ2-7, the V gene TRBV15; 7 nucleotides line up with TRBD1. CDR1 and CDR2 (germline): LNHNV, YYDKDF (reference sequence). This CDR3 is 17 amino acids long. V was pared by 1 base and J by 2 bases, with 11 bases of the junction left unmatched. The CDR3 DNA sequence: TGTGCCACCAGCAGAGGACAGGGCAGTCCAATCCCCTACGAGCAGTACGTC. It codes for CATSRGQGSPIPYEQYV.

This sequence joins TRBV5-4 and TRBJ1-2, with unresolved D. CDR1 SGHNT and CDR2 YYREEE come from the germline V gene (reference sequence). V lost 4 bases, J lost 13 bases, and 20 bases lay in between. The length of the CDR3 is 13 residues. The CDR3 loop reads CASSHLYDLEGTF. The CDR3 coding sequence is TGTGCCAGCAGCCATTTGTACGACCTCGAGGGCACCTTC. Variable domain in full (rest from reference TRBV5-4 and TRBJ1-2): ETGVTQSPTHLIKTRGQQVTLRCSSQSGHNTVSWYQQALGQGPQFIFQYYREEENGRGNFPPRFSGLQFPNYSSELNVNALELDDSALYLCASSHLYDLEGTFGSGTRLTVV.

CDR3 region: CASSYAAGTQYF. The CDR3 DNA reads as TGTGCCAGCAGTTACGCCGCAGGTACGCAGTATTTT. The V and J genes are TRBV6-5 and TRBJ2-3, with D uncertain. Trimming took 2 bases from V and 8 from J, leaving 8 bases between them. The CDR3 totals 12 residues. Germline CDR1 reads MNHEY; CDR2 reads SVGAGI.

This clone has only a few counts. The genes are TRBV28 and TRBJ1-6; no clear D gene. The germline gives CDR1 MDHEN, CDR2 SYDVKM. Trimming shortened V by 6 bases and J by 7 bases, and 10 bases separated the two germline ends. The CDR3 loop spans 13 amino acids. The DNA of the CDR3 is TGTGCCAGCAGCACCGGGTCAAATTCACCCCTCCACTTT. It specifies CASSTGSNSPLHF.

The rearrangement uses TRBV21-1 and TRBJ2-1; the DNA was not compared with TRBD1, the D call given in the table. TRBV21-1 is a listed pseudogene. The CDR3 contains 16 residues. The CDR3 DNA reads as TGTGCCAGCAGCGCAGAACAGGGGGCCAACTGCATTGAGCAGTTCTTC. This encodes CASSAEQGANCIEQFF.